Below, 5 T cell receptor beta chains from the same sample are listed, as sequenced in a study of beta chain features in type 1 diabetes. The isolated RNA, all of it, was reverse transcribed, so expressed TCRB transcripts were what got sequenced. This table comes from immunoSEQ multiplex PCR, and its TCRdb copy is limited to in-frame clones, with some not included. Here the sample spans fewer than 150,000 clones, about 7% being singletons. The sample comprised central memory CD4+ T cells from blood. These receptors originate from a woman in her 30s in good health.

The chain joins TRBV28 to TRBJ1-2; D not resolved. The CDR3 loop spans 17 amino acids. V gave up 4 bases and J gave up 3 bases, with 21 bases separating them. From germline, CDR1 is MDHEN and CDR2 SYDVKM. Written as DNA, the CDR3 is TGTGCCAGCAGTTCCTTACCCGGACTGTACAAGGACTATGGCTACACCTTC. Residues: CASSSLPGLYKDYGYTF.

There are a few counts of this clone. This chain joins TRBV5-4 and TRBJ2-5; D not resolved. V was cut by 7 bases and J by 3 bases, with 7 bases left in between. This CDR3 is 11 amino acids long. CDR1 and CDR2 from the germline V gene are SGHNT and YYREEE (reference sequence). CDR3 region: CASAFEETQYF. In DNA form, the CDR3 reads TGTGCCAGCGCGTTCGAAGAGACCCAGTACTTC.

This clone was picked up a small number of times. DNA for the CDR3: TGTGCCAGCAGTTTGGGTGGGGGACTAGGCTACAATGAGCAGTTCTTC. Its protein product is CASSLGGGLGYNEQFF. This chain joins TRBV28 and TRBJ2-1, with 8 bases that match TRBD2. CDR3 length: 16 amino acids. Germline V lookup: CDR1 MDHEN, CDR2 SYDVKM. The V segment lost 3 bases and the J segment 3 bases; nucleotides outside the gene matches: 7.

This clone has more than one count but fewer than ten. The chain carries TRBV10-3 and TRBJ2-7; tentatively, D is TRBD1 (5 bases). This CDR3 region has 13 residues. Germline CDR1 reads ENHRY; CDR2 reads SYGVKD. Trimming took 4 bases from V and 3 from J, leaving 10 bases between them. The CDR3 sequence is CAISGQISYEQYF. In DNA, the CDR3 is TGTGCCATCAGTGGACAGATAAGCTACGAGCAGTACTTC.

The chain combines TRBV7-2 with TRBJ2-7, with D possibly being TRBD2 (5 bases). Trimming pared 5 bases from V and 7 bases from J, leaving 15 bases between. The CDR3 contains 13 residues. Per the germline V gene, CDR1 is SGHTA and CDR2 is FQGNSA. Written as DNA, the CDR3 is TGTGCCAGCAGCCCCGGGGTAGCACGGGAGCAGTACTTC. Translated, it gives CASSPGVAREQYF.